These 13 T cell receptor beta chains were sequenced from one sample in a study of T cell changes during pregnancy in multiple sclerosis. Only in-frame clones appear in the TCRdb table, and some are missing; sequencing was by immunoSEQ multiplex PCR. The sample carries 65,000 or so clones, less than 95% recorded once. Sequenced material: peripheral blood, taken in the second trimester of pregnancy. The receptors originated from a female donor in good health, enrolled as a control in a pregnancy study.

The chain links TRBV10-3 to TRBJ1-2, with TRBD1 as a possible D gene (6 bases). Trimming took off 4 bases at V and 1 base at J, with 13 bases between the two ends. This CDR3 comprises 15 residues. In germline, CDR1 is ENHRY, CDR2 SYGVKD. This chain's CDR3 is CAISAGTPDNYGYTF. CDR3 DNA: TGTGCCATCAGTGCTGGGACACCGGATAACTATGGCTACACCTTC.

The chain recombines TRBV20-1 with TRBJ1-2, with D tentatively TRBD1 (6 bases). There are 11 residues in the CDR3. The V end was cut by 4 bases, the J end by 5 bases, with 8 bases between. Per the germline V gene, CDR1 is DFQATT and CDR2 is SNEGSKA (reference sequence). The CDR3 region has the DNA TGCAGTGCTACCAGGGGTTATGGCTACACCTTC. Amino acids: CSATRGYGYTF.

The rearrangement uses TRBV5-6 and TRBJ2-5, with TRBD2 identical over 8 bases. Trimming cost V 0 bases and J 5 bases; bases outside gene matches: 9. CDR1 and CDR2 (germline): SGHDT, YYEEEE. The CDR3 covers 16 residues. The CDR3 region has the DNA TGTGCCAGCAGCTTGGTCTCCGGGACTAGGGGGGAGACCCAGTACTTC. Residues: CASSLVSGTRGETQYF.

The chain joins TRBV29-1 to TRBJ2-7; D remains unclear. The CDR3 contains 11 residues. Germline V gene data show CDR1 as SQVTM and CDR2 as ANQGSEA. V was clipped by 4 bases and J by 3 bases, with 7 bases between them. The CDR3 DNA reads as TGCAGCGTTGGAGGAGACTACGAGCAGTACTTC. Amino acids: CSVGGDYEQYF.

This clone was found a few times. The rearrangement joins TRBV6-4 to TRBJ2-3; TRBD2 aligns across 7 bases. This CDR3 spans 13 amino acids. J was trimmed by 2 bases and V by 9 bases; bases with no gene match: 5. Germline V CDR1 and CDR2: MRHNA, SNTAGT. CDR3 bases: TGTGCCAGTTCTAGCGGCGACACAGATACGCAGTATTTT. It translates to CASSSGDTDTQYF.

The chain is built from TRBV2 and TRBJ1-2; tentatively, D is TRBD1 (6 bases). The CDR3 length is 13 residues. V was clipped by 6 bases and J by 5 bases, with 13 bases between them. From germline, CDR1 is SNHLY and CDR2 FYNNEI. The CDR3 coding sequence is TGTGCCAGCAGCCGACAGGAGTTATATGGCTACACCTTC. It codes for CASSRQELYGYTF. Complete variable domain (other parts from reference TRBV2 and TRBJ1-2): EPEVTQTPSHQVTQMGQEVILRCVPISNHLYFYWYRQILGQKVEFLVSFYNNEISEKSEIFDDQFSVERPDGSNFTLKIRSTKLEDSAMYFCASSRQELYGYTFGSGTRLTVV.

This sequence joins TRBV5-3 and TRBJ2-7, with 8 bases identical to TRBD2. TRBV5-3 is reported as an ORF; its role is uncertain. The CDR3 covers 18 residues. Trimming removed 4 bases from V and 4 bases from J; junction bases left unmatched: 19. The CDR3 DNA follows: TGTGCCAGAAGCCTGACAGTGCGTATCGACGCGGGGGGTTACGAGCAGTACTTC. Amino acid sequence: CARSLTVRIDAGGYEQYF.

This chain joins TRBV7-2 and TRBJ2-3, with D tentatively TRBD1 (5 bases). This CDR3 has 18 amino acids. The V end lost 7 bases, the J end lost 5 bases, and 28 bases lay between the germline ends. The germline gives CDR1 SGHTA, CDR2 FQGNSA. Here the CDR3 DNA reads TGTGCCAGCACCAAACAGGTTTGGGCGCATCCCCTAAAAGATACGCAGTATTTT. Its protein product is CASTKQVWAHPLKDTQYF.

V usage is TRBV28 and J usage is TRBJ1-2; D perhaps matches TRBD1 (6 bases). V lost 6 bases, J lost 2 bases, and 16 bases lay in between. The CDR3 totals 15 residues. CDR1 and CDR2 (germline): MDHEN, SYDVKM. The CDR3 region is CASRTGGQGNYGYTF. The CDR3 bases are TGTGCCAGCAGAACGGGGGGCCAGGGAAACTATGGCTACACCTTC.

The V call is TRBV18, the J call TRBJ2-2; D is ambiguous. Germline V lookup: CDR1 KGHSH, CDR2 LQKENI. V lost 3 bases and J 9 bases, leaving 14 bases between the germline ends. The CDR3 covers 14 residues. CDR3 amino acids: CASSPSPGSWELFF. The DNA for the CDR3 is TGTGCCAGCTCACCCAGTCCAGGTTCGTGGGAGCTGTTTTTT.

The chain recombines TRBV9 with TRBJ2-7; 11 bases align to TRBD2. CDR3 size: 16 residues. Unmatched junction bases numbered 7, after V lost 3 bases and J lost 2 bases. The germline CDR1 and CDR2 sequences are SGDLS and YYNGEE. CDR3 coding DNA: TGTGCCAGCAGCGCTCGCGAGACTAGCGGGACCTACGAGCAGTACTTC. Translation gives CASSARETSGTYEQYF.

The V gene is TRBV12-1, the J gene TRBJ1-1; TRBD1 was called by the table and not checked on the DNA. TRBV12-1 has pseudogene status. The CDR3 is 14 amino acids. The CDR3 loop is CASSPRGLNTEAFF. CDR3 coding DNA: TGTGCCAGCAGCCCCAGGGGTTTGAACACTGAAGCTTTCTTT.

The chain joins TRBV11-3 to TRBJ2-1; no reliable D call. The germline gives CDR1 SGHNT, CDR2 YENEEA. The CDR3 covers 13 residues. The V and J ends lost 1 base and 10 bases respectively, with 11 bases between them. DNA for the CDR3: TGTGCCAGCAGCTTAGCACGTTACAGCGAGCAGTTCTTC. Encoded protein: CASSLARYSEQFF.